Following are 24 T cell receptor beta chains from one sample sequenced in a study of OX40 agonist ivuxolimab in advanced cancers. Measured with immunoSEQ multiplex PCR; TCRdb has only the in-frame clones, and not every one. The data contain over 45,000 clones, about four fifths of them singletons. The material sequenced was CD4+ or CD8+ T cells sorted from blood, taken in a trial of the OX40 agonist ivuxolimab. These receptors were taken from an adult with an advanced solid tumor such as melanoma, head and neck, liver or kidney cancer.

V usage is TRBV5-6 and J usage is TRBJ2-3, with TRBD1 as a possible D gene (5 bases). The CDR3 loop spans 16 amino acids. CDR1 is SGHDT, CDR2 YYEEEE, per germline. V lost 1 base and J lost 0, with 12 bases in between. The CDR3 nucleotides read TGTGCCAGCAGCTTGCCCCCAGGGATGAGCACAGATACGCAGTATTTT. This translates into CASSLPPGMSTDTQYF.

This clone was detected a few times. The chain carries TRBV7-8 and TRBJ2-1, with 7 bases lining up with TRBD1. The CDR3 runs to 15 residues. With 5 bases clipped from V and 6 bases from J, the junction kept 10 bases outside the gene matches. Germline loops: CDR1 SGHVS, CDR2 FQNEAQ. The CDR3 spells CASSLQGRRGNEQFF. The CDR3 DNA follows: TGTGCCAGCAGCCTACAGGGGAGAAGGGGCAATGAGCAGTTCTTC. The full variable domain, completed using reference TRBV7-8 and TRBJ2-1, is GAGVSQSPRYKVAKRGQDVALRCDPISGHVSLFWYQQALGQGPEFLTYFQNEAQLDKSGLPSDRFFAERPEGSVSTLKIQRTQQEDSAVYLCASSLQGRRGNEQFFGPGTRLTVL.

This rearrangement joins TRBV27 to TRBJ2-5; possibly TRBD1 for D (6 bases). The V gene lost 9 bases and the J gene lost 5 bases, with 7 bases spanning the gap. Germline V lookup: CDR1 MNHEY, CDR2 SMNVEV (reference sequence). This CDR3 is 10 amino acids long. CDR3 sequence: CARRGETQYF. In DNA form, the CDR3 reads TGTGCCAGGAGGGGGGAGACCCAGTACTTC.

The chain has TRBV7-8 and TRBJ2-1, with a weak D call TRBD2 (6 bases). The CDR3 covers 16 residues. Germline V lookup: CDR1 SGHVS, CDR2 FQNEAQ. V gave up 7 bases and J gave up 7 bases, with 23 bases separating them. CDR3 sequence reads: CASTPPLRESRNEQFF. The CDR3 nucleotides read TGTGCCAGCACCCCCCCCTTGCGGGAAAGTCGGAATGAGCAGTTCTTC. The full variable domain, completed using reference TRBV7-8 and TRBJ2-1, is GAGVSQSPRYKVAKRGQDVALRCDPISGHVSLFWYQQALGQGPEFLTYFQNEAQLDKSGLPSDRFFAERPEGSVSTLKIQRTQQEDSAVYLCASTPPLRESRNEQFFGPGTRLTVL.

The rearrangement uses TRBV2 and TRBJ2-3; TRBD2 might be the D (6 bases). The V end was cut by 3 bases, the J end by 1 base, with 17 bases between. The CDR3 is 17 residues long. Germline lookup yields CDR1 SNHLY and CDR2 FYNNEI. The CDR3 sequence is CASSEATSSGGTDTQYF. The CDR3 DNA reads TGTGCCAGCAGTGAGGCAACAAGTAGCGGCGGCACAGATACGCAGTATTTT.

The rearrangement uses TRBV7-9 and TRBJ2-5, with 11 bases identical to TRBD2. The CDR3 runs 19 residues. Looked up from germline, CDR1 is SEHNR and CDR2 is FQNEAQ (reference sequence). The V segment lost 4 bases and the J segment 3 bases; nucleotides outside the gene matches: 16. This CDR3 reads CASSSDSGRGSPRKETQYF. Here the CDR3 DNA reads TGTGCCAGCAGCTCCGATAGCGGGAGGGGTTCCCCGAGAAAAGAGACCCAGTACTTC.

This clone was counted between two and nine times. The rearrangement joins TRBV27 to TRBJ2-2; 13 bases fit TRBD2. J was trimmed by 5 bases and V by 6 bases; bases with no gene match: 6. The CDR3 length is 16 residues. Per germline, CDR1 MNHEY and CDR2 SMNVEV (reference sequence). Here the CDR3 reads CASSRQTSGGTGELFF. The CDR3 nucleotides read TGTGCCAGCAGCCGTCAGACTAGCGGGGGGACCGGGGAGCTGTTTTTT.

This clone appeared a few times. This chain joins TRBV5-5 and TRBJ2-5, with D uncertain. CDR3 length: 13 amino acids. Germline V lookup: CDR1 SGHKS, CDR2 YYEKEE (reference sequence). Trimming shortened V by 0 bases and J by 5 bases, and 8 bases separated the two germline ends. The CDR3 DNA reads TGTGCCAGCAGCTTGGCTGCCCTCGAGACCCAGTACTTC. It translates to CASSLAALETQYF.

The chain couples TRBV7-9 to TRBJ2-5, with D perhaps TRBD1 or TRBD2 (5 bases each). The CDR3 contains 14 residues. Trimming took 6 bases from V and 3 from J, leaving 14 bases between them. Looked up from germline, CDR1 is SEHNR and CDR2 is FQNEAQ (reference sequence). CDR3 in DNA: TGTGCCAGCAGACAAAAGGGACCCGAAGAGACCCAGTACTTC. The encoded protein is CASRQKGPEETQYF. The full variable domain, completed using reference TRBV7-9 and TRBJ2-5, is DTGVSQNPRHKITKRGQNVTFRCDPISEHNRLYWYRQTLGQGPEFLTYFQNEAQLEKSRLLSDRFSAERPKGSFSTLEIQRTEQGDSAMYLCASRQKGPEETQYFGPGTRLLVL.

The rearrangement joins TRBV4-2 to TRBJ1-1; 10 nucleotides line up with TRBD1. CDR1 and CDR2 (germline): LGHNA, YNFKEQ. The CDR3 runs 15 residues. V gave up 3 bases and J gave up 4 bases; unmatched junction bases: 5. The CDR3 nucleotides read TGTGCCAGCAGCCAGACAGGGGGCGCGAGCACTGAAGCTTTCTTT. This codes for CASSQTGGASTEAFF.

The rearrangement links TRBV11-1 to TRBJ1-6; D not resolved. There are 15 residues in the CDR3. Germline values: CDR1 SGHAT, CDR2 FQDESV (reference sequence). The ends were cut back, 2 bases at V and 0 bases at J, with 5 bases in the middle. The CDR3: CASSLRSSYNSPLHF. CDR3 sequence (DNA): TGTGCCAGCAGCTTAAGGAGCTCCTATAATTCACCCCTCCACTTT.

This clone was detected a few times. Here the CDR3 DNA reads TGCGCCAGCAGCCAAGATCGGGGGGTTTGGCAGCCCCAGCATTTT. It translates to CASSQDRGVWQPQHF. The gene calls are TRBV4-3 and TRBJ1-5; possible D gene TRBD1, 5 bases. This CDR3 is built from 15 residues. Per germline, CDR1 LGHNA and CDR2 YSLEER. Trimming removed 0 bases from V and 7 bases from J, with 13 bases in between.

V and J are TRBV4-1 and TRBJ1-5; D gene unclear. CDR3 length: 16 residues. Trimming took off 1 base at V and 5 bases at J, with 15 bases between the two ends. Per germline, CDR1 MGHRA and CDR2 YSYEKL. The CDR3 protein is CASSQGPWAVDQPQHF. The CDR3 DNA reads TGCGCCAGCAGCCAAGGTCCCTGGGCGGTCGATCAGCCCCAGCATTTT.

V and J are TRBV4-3 and TRBJ2-7, with D tentatively TRBD2 (5 bases). The CDR3 totals 13 residues. Germline CDR1 is LGHNA and CDR2 is YSLEER. Deletions cut 5 bases from V and 5 bases from J, with 13 bases between. CDR3 in amino acids: CASSRELMDEQYF. The DNA for the CDR3 is TGCGCCAGCAGCAGGGAGCTGATGGACGAGCAGTACTTC.

The gene calls are TRBV4-2 and TRBJ2-5, with TRBD2 identical over 8 bases. The J call is doubtful: the DNA matches TRBJ2-7 better. The CDR3 has 17 amino acids. Germline lookup yields CDR1 LGHNA and CDR2 YNFKEQ. In DNA, the CDR3 is TGTGCCAGCAGCCAAGATTTAGCGGGGAGGGTGGGGTACGAGCAGTACTTC. Its translation: CASSQDLAGRVGYEQYF.

The rearrangement joins TRBV7-2 to TRBJ1-5; perhaps TRBD1 as D (6 bases). Per the germline V gene, CDR1 is SGHTA and CDR2 is FQGNSA. Trimming took off 3 bases at V and 6 bases at J, with 15 bases between the two ends. There are 15 residues in the CDR3. This CDR3 is CASSLLGALGQPQHF. The CDR3 DNA is TGTGCCAGCAGCTTGTTGGGGGCGCTGGGTCAGCCCCAGCATTTT.

The chain links TRBV11-2 to TRBJ2-1, with 8 bases lining up with TRBD2. V trimming: 5 bases; J trimming: 6 bases; junction bases outside the gene matches: 15. CDR3 length equals 17 residues. Germline V gives CDR1 SGHAT, CDR2 FQNNGV. The CDR3 region has the DNA TGTGCCAGCAGCCTAAGTCGGGGGGGCCGCATTCGCAATGAGCAGTTCTTC. Translation gives CASSLSRGGRIRNEQFF.

About this clone: One end of the junction varies from germline; a read error may be responsible. V and J are TRBV7-7 and TRBJ2-2, with TRBD1 matching over 8 bases. CDR1 is SSHAT and CDR2 is FNYEAQ in the germline V gene (reference sequence). CDR3 size: 15 residues. This CDR3 is CASSLGTGTGGELFF. The CDR3 DNA is TGTGCTAGCAGCTTAGGGACAGGTACCGGCGGGGAGCTGTTTTTT.

The chain is built from TRBV18 and TRBJ2-2; the match to TRBD2 covers 10 bases. The CDR3 length is 19 residues. Per the germline V gene, CDR1 is KGHSH and CDR2 is LQKENI. After removal of 1 base from V and 4 bases from J, the junction contained 12 bases not matched to a gene. CDR3 sequence (DNA): TGTGCCAGCTCACCACTTCCCAGCGGGAGGGCCAGCGTCACCGGGGAGCTGTTTTTT. This sequence encodes CASSPLPSGRASVTGELFF.

The sample holds a few counts of this clone. The rearrangement uses TRBV5-1 and TRBJ1-2, with unresolved D. V was clipped by 0 bases and J by 2 bases, with 8 bases between them. CDR3 size: 14 residues. Germline V gene data show CDR1 as SGHRS and CDR2 as YFSETQ. CDR3 sequence reads: CASSLVDENYGYTF. In DNA form, the CDR3 reads TGCGCCAGCAGCTTGGTCGACGAAAACTATGGCTACACCTTC.

The rearrangement joins TRBV5-3 to TRBJ1-2; 9 bases are shared with TRBD1. TRBV5-3 is filed as an ORF, its function uncertain. The CDR3 is 14 amino acids. J lost 4 bases, V lost 4 bases, and 5 bases had no gene match. The CDR3 sequence: CARSHTDRGYGYTF. In nucleotides, the CDR3 is TGTGCCAGAAGCCATACGGACAGGGGCTATGGCTACACCTTC.

This clone was seen a few times. The chain links TRBV19 to TRBJ1-2, with 8 bases matching TRBD1. Per the germline V gene, CDR1 is LNHDA and CDR2 is SQIVND (reference sequence). The length of the CDR3 is 14 residues. V trimming: 3 bases; J trimming: 2 bases; junction bases outside the gene matches: 2. CDR3 region: CASSIRTGNYGYTF. The CDR3 DNA reads TGTGCCAGTAGTATCAGGACAGGGAACTATGGCTACACCTTC.

This clone is termed medium-sized. This chain joins TRBV5-4 and TRBJ2-6; a weak D match, TRBD2 (6 bases). The CDR3 runs to 18 residues. V lost 0 bases and J 2 bases, leaving 15 bases between the germline ends. CDR1 SGHNT and CDR2 YYREEE come from the germline V gene (reference sequence). CDR3 nucleotide sequence: TGTGCCAGCAGCTTGGCGGGACTTCGGAATGCTGGGGCCAACGTCCTGACTTTC. Translating gives CASSLAGLRNAGANVLTF.

The chain recombines TRBV18 with TRBJ1-5; TRBD1 is a possible D gene (5 bases). V gave up 3 bases and J gave up 0 bases, with 9 bases separating them. Germline values: CDR1 KGHSH, CDR2 LQKENI. The CDR3 is made up of 15 amino acids. The CDR3 DNA reads as TGTGCCAGCTCACCCCCAGGACATAGCAATCAGCCCCAGCATTTT. This codes for CASSPPGHSNQPQHF.